The clone carrying this T cell receptor beta chain was detected only once. Its antigen is not identified. The data are from a study of cytomegalovirus exposure and HLA in healthy donors. Whole-study results and caveats: Several of the most significant clusters appeared linked to common viral pathogens, based on a later analysis. Later on, analysis showed that most CMV-associated TCR beta chains appeared to be HLA-restricted. The study reported that TCR beta sequences accurately predicted HLA-A and HLA-B alleles in most subjects.

Germline assignment: CDR1 SEHNR and CDR2 FQNEAQ (reference sequence). There are 14 residues in the CDR3. Between the trimmed V and J ends, which lost 0 bases and 8 bases, there was a span of 13 bases. PCR involved 60 Vbeta and 13 Jbeta primers. This table comes from immunoSEQ multiplex PCR, and its TCRdb copy is limited to in-frame clones, with some not included. The sample lists around 200,000 clones; 80% were seen once. The clonotype was recovered from a boy younger than 18 in good health and CMV-seronegative. Sequenced: PBMCs. This sequence joins TRBV7-9 and TRBJ1-1; TRBD1 might be the D (5 bases). The CDR3 DNA reads as TGTGCCAGCAGCTTAGCGATGCCTGGGGGGGAAGCTTTCTTT. Translated: CASSLAMPGGEAFF.